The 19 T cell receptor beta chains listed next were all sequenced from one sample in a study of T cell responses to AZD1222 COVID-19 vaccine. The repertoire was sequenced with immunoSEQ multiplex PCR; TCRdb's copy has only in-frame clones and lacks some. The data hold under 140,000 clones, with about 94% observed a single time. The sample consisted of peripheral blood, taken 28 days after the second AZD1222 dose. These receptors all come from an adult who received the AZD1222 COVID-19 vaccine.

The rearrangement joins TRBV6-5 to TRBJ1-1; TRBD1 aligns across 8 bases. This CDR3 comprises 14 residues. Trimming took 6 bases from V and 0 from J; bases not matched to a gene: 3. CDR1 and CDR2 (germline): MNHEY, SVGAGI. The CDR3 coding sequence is TGTGCCAGCAGACAACAGGGGGTGAACACTGAAGCTTTCTTT. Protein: CASRQQGVNTEAFF.

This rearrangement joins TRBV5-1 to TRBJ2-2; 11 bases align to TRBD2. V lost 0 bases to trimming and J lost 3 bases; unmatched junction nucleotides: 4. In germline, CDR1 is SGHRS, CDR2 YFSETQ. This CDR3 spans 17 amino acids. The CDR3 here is CASSLETSGVDTGELFF. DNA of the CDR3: TGCGCCAGCAGCTTGGAGACTAGCGGGGTTGACACCGGGGAGCTGTTTTTT.

The CDR3 reads CATTPEDGVGTLIYNEQFF. For the CDR3, the DNA is TGTGCCACCACACCCGAGGACGGGGTGGGCACCCTGATCTACAATGAGCAGTTCTTC. The V and J genes are TRBV15 and TRBJ2-1; D possibly corresponds to TRBD2 (5 bases). The CDR3 spans 19 residues. The germline gives CDR1 LNHNV, CDR2 YYDKDF (reference sequence). Trimming removed 7 bases from V and 3 bases from J, with 28 bases in between.

The CDR3 coding sequence is TGTGCCTGGACGCTGACAGGGGGTTCACCCCTCCACTTT. Protein: CAWTLTGGSPLHF. J is TRBJ1-6 and V is TRBV30; TRBD1 aligns across 9 bases. Germline values: CDR1 GTSNPN, CDR2 SVGIG (reference sequence). The CDR3 extends over 13 amino acids. V shed 4 bases and J 9 bases; nucleotides not matched to a gene: 4.

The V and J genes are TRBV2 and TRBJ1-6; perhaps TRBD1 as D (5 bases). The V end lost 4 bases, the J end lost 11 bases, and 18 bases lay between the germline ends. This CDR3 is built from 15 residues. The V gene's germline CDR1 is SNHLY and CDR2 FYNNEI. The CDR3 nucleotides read TGTGCCAGCAGTGGCCGCAGGGCCCTCCAGGCACCCCTCCACTTT. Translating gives CASSGRRALQAPLHF. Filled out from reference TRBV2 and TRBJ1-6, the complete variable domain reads EPEVTQTPSHQVTQMGQEVILRCVPISNHLYFYWYRQILGQKVEFLVSFYNNEISEKSEIFDDQFSVERPDGSNFTLKIRSTKLEDSAMYFCASSGRRALQAPLHFGNGTRLTVT.

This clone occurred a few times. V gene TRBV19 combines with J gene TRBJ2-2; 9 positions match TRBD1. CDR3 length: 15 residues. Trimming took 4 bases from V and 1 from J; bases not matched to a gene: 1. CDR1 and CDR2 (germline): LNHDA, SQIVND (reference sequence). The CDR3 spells CASSKGQGNTGELFF. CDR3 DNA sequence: TGTGCCAGTAGTAAGGGACAGGGGAACACCGGGGAGCTGTTTTTT. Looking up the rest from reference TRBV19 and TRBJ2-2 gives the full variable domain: DGGITQSPKYLFRKEGQNVTLSCEQNLNHDAMYWYRQDPGQGLRLIYYSQIVNDFQKGDIAEGYSVSREKKESFPLTVTSAQKNPTAFYLCASSKGQGNTGELFFGEGSRLTVL.

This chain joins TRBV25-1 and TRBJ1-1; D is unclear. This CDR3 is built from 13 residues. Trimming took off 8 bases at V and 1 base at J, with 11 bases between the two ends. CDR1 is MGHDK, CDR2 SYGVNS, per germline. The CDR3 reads CASRAGRNTEAFF. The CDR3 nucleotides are TGTGCCAGCCGAGCGGGGAGGAACACTGAAGCTTTCTTT.

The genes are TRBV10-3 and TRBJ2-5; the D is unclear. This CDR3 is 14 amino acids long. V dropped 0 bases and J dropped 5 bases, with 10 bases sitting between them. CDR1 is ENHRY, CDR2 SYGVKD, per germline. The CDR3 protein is CAISESLSWETQYF. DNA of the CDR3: TGTGCCATCAGTGAGTCTTTGTCTTGGGAGACCCAGTACTTC.

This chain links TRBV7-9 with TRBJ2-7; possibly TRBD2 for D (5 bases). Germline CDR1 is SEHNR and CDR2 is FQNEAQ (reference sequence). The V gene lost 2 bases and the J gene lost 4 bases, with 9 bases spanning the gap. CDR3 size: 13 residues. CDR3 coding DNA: TGTGCCAGCAGCTTATCGACGGGATACGAGCAGTACTTC. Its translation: CASSLSTGYEQYF.

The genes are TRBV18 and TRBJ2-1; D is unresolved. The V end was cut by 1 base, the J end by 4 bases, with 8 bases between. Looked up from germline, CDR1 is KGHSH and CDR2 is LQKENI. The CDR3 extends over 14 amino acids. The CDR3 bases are TGTGCCAGCTCACCACAACCTGGGTACAATGAGCAGTTCTTC. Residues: CASSPQPGYNEQFF.

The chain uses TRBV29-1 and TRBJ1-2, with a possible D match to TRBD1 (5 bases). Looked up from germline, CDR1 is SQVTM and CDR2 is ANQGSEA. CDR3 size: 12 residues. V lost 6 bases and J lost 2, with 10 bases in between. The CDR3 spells CSVRDRNYGYTF. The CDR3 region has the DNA TGCAGCGTACGGGACCGAAACTATGGCTACACCTTC. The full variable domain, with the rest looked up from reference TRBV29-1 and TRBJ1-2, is SAVISQKPSRDICQRGTSLTIQCQVDSQVTMMFWYRQQPGQSLTLIATANQGSEATYESGFVIDKFPISRPNLTFSTLTVSNMSPEDSSIYLCSVRDRNYGYTFGSGTRLTVV.

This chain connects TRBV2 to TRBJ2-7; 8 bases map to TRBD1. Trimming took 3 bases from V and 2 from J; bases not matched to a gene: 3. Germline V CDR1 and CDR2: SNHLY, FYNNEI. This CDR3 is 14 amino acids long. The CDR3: CASSDRTGTYEQYF. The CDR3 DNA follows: TGTGCCAGCAGTGATAGGACAGGGACCTACGAGCAGTACTTC.

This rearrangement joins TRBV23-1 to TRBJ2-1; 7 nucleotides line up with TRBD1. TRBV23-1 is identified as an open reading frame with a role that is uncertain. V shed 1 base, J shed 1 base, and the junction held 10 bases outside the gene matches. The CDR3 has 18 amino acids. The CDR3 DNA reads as TGCGCCAGCAGTCAATGGGCCTACAGGGGTTATTCCTACAATGAGCAGTTCTTC. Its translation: CASSQWAYRGYSYNEQFF.

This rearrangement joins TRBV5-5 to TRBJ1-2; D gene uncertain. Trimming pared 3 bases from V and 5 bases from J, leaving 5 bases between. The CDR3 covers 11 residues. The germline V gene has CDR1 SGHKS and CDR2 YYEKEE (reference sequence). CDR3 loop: CASSYPYGYTF. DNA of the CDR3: TGTGCCAGCAGCTACCCGTATGGCTACACCTTC. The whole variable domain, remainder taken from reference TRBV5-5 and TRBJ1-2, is DAGVTQSPTHLIKTRGQQVTLRCSPISGHKSVSWYQQVLGQGPQFIFQYYEKEERGRGNFPDRFSARQFPNYSSELNVNALLLGDSALYLCASSYPYGYTFGSGTRLTVV.

The CDR3 region is CASSLGRTDTQYF. CDR3 nucleotides: TGTGCCAGCAGTTTAGGACGCACAGATACGCAGTATTTT. This sequence joins TRBV27 and TRBJ2-3; D not resolved. The CDR3 has 13 amino acids. Germline-derived CDR1 and CDR2 are MNHEY and SMNVEV (reference sequence). The V end lost 2 bases, the J end lost 1 base, and 4 bases lay between the germline ends.

CDR3 sequence (DNA): TGTGCCAGCAGCTTGGGGAGGACTGGGGCCAACGTCCTGACTTTC. It specifies CASSLGRTGANVLTF. The genes are TRBV5-5 and TRBJ2-6, with D possibly TRBD2 on 5 matching bases. CDR3 size: 15 residues. Trimming left V 0 bases short and J 2 bases short, with 6 bases between. Germline values: CDR1 SGHKS, CDR2 YYEKEE (reference sequence).

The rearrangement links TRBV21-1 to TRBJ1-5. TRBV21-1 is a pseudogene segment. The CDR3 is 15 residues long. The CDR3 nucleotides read TGTGCCAGCATAAAAGTCCTTTGCAGCAATCAGCCCCAGCATTTT. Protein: CASIKVLCSNQPQHF.

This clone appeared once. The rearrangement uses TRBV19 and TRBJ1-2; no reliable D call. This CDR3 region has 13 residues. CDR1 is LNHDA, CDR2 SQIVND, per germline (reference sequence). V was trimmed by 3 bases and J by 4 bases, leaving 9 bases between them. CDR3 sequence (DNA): TGTGCCAGTAGTATGGTTTGGACCTATGGCTACACCTTC. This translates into CASSMVWTYGYTF.

The CDR3 spells CASSLGREQYF. The CDR3 DNA sequence: TGTGCCAGCAGCTTAGGGCGCGAGCAGTACTTC. The chain has TRBV7-8 and TRBJ2-7; D call uncertain. The CDR3 consists of 11 residues. Germline loops: CDR1 SGHVS, CDR2 FQNEAQ. The ends were cut back, 1 base at V and 6 bases at J, with 4 bases in the middle.